These 20 T cell receptor beta chains were sequenced from one sample in a study of blood T cell repertoires in COVID-19. TCRdb's table, derived via immunoSEQ multiplex PCR, lists solely in-frame clones and lacks some. Found here are some 430,000 clones, 80% to 95% of them singletons; the top ten hold 0.6%. The sequenced material came from PBMCs or T cells enriched from blood (not recorded which). The receptors come from a man younger than 35 who had recovered from COVID-19.

The rearrangement links TRBV6-5 to TRBJ1-5; D not certain. Germline CDR1 MNHEY, CDR2 SVGAGI. The CDR3 length is 13 residues. Trimming took off 7 bases at V and 3 bases at J, with 10 bases between the two ends. CDR3 sequence: CASTISVNQPQHF. The CDR3 nucleotides are TGTGCCAGCACTATTTCCGTCAATCAGCCCCAGCATTTT.

The chain combines TRBV7-6 with TRBJ2-7; TRBD2 agrees at 8 bases. V was pared by 1 base and J by 3 bases, with 8 bases of the junction left unmatched. The CDR3 is 16 residues long. Looked up from germline, CDR1 is SGHVS and CDR2 is FNYEAQ. The CDR3 protein is CASSLEWGTSGYEQYF. For the CDR3, the DNA is TGTGCCAGCAGCTTAGAGTGGGGGACTAGTGGCTACGAGCAGTACTTC.

For this clone: Other DNA sequences from this sample encode an identical CDR3 as well. The chain combines TRBV4-2 with TRBJ2-5; D not certain. This CDR3 comprises 12 residues. The V end was cut by 1 base, the J end by 5 bases, with 5 bases between. Germline loops: CDR1 LGHNA, CDR2 YNFKEQ. The CDR3 DNA reads TGTGCCAGCAGCCAAGGCGGTGAGACCCAGTACTTC. Amino acids: CASSQGGETQYF.

The chain combines TRBV9 with TRBJ2-3; unclear D gene. The germline V gene encodes CDR1 SGDLS and CDR2 YYNGEE. This CDR3 has 14 residues. Trimming removed 2 bases at V and 2 bases at J, with 9 bases between. The CDR3 DNA is TGTGCCAGCAGCGTCCTAGGAGACACAGATACGCAGTATTTT. Translating it yields CASSVLGDTDTQYF.

V is TRBV5-5 and J is TRBJ1-1, with D possibly TRBD1 on 5 matching bases. The germline gives CDR1 SGHKS, CDR2 YYEKEE (reference sequence). The CDR3 covers 15 residues. V was clipped by 4 bases and J by 8 bases, with 21 bases between them. CDR3 residues: CASSPRDEGAGEAFF. In DNA form, the CDR3 reads TGTGCCAGCAGCCCAAGGGACGAGGGTGCGGGAGAAGCTTTCTTT. Combining the CDR3 with reference TRBV5-5 and TRBJ1-1 gives the whole variable domain DAGVTQSPTHLIKTRGQQVTLRCSPISGHKSVSWYQQVLGQGPQFIFQYYEKEERGRGNFPDRFSARQFPNYSSELNVNALLLGDSALYLCASSPRDEGAGEAFFGQGTRLTVV.

This chain uses TRBV5-1 with TRBJ2-5; D uncertain. Germline V gene data show CDR1 as SGHRS and CDR2 as YFSETQ. This CDR3 has 16 amino acids. V was cut by 2 bases and J by 5 bases, with 19 bases left in between. Here the CDR3 reads CASSFSPPPLGETQYF. CDR3 sequence (DNA): TGCGCCAGCAGCTTTAGCCCGCCCCCGCTCGGGGAGACCCAGTACTTC.

V is TRBV6-1 and J is TRBJ2-3, with TRBD2 matching over 7 bases. The length of the CDR3 is 13 residues. Germline CDR1 and CDR2: MNHNS and SASEGT. The trim removed 1 base at V and 5 bases at J, leaving 0 bases unmatched. This CDR3 reads CASSEGGGDTQYF. The CDR3 nucleotides read TGTGCCAGCAGTGAAGGCGGGGGAGATACGCAGTATTTT.

J is TRBJ1-2 and V is TRBV6-6; TRBD1 matches at 9 bases. Trimming removed 5 bases from V and 3 bases from J; junction bases left unmatched: 7. The CDR3 totals 15 residues. Germline V gene lookup returns CDR1 MNHNY and CDR2 SVGAGI (reference sequence). CDR3 amino acids: CASSPPGQGYYGYTF. The CDR3 bases are TGTGCCAGCAGTCCCCCGGGACAGGGTTACTATGGCTACACCTTC.

This sequence joins TRBV20-1 and TRBJ1-2, with TRBD1 matching 8 bases. V dropped 3 bases and J dropped 8; count of bases not matched to a gene: 20. This CDR3 spans 17 amino acids. Per the germline V gene, CDR1 is DFQATT and CDR2 is SNEGSKA (reference sequence). CDR3 in DNA: TGCAGTGCTAGTCGAGGACAGGGCGTCAAGCTTCGAGGGGGCTACACCTTC. Protein sequence: CSASRGQGVKLRGGYTF.

This clone showed up just a few times. The chain couples TRBV27 to TRBJ2-3, with no clear D. The V and J ends lost 3 bases and 2 bases respectively, with 6 bases between them. Germline loops: CDR1 MNHEY, CDR2 SMNVEV (reference sequence). This CDR3 comprises 13 residues. In DNA form, the CDR3 reads TGTGCCAGCAGTTTTTACTCCACAGATACGCAGTATTTT. Its translation is CASSFYSTDTQYF.

The CDR3 protein is CASSSRLEGEQYF. The CDR3 bases are TGTGCCAGCAGCTCTCGACTAGAAGGCGAGCAGTACTTC. The V gene is TRBV9, the J gene TRBJ2-7; a weak D match, TRBD2 (6 bases). The V gene lost 4 bases and the J gene lost 6 bases, with 14 bases spanning the gap. Germline CDR1 SGDLS, CDR2 YYNGEE. The CDR3 spans 13 residues.

The gene calls are TRBV6-1 and TRBJ2-2; 7 bases are a match to TRBD2. This CDR3 has 15 residues. Losses at the gene ends were 6 bases for V and 2 bases for J; bases not matched to a gene: 6. The germline V gene has CDR1 MNHNS and CDR2 SASEGT. The CDR3 DNA sequence: TGTGCCAGCAGGAACAGAGCGGGAAACACCGGGGAGCTGTTTTTT. It codes for CASRNRAGNTGELFF.

In this sample, this clone turned up a few times. The chain joins TRBV5-1 to TRBJ2-3; 7 positions agree with TRBD1. Germline trimming cut 1 base from V and 4 bases from J; bases unmatched to any gene: 9. CDR3 length equals 16 residues. Germline V CDR1 and CDR2: SGHRS, YFSETQ. The DNA for the CDR3 is TGCGCCAGCAGCTTGCGTACAGGGGTCACCTCAGATACGCAGTATTTT. It translates to CASSLRTGVTSDTQYF.

This clone appeared a single time. The same CDR3 is also encoded by other DNA sequences in this sample. The rearrangement uses TRBV19 and TRBJ2-7; 8 bases are shared with TRBD1. Trimming at V came to 5 bases and at J to 1 base, leaving 1 base not matched to a gene. Germline CDR1 reads LNHDA; CDR2 reads SQIVND (reference sequence). The CDR3 contains 13 residues. The CDR3 protein is CASSRDRSYEQYF. CDR3 DNA sequence: TGTGCCAGTAGTCGGGACAGGTCCTACGAGCAGTACTTC.

The genes are TRBV4-2 and TRBJ1-1; D is unresolved. Germline values: CDR1 LGHNA, CDR2 YNFKEQ. This CDR3 is built from 13 residues. Trimming shortened V by 2 bases and J by 0 bases, and 4 bases separated the two germline ends. As DNA, the CDR3 is TGTGCCAGCAGCCAACCTATGAACACTGAAGCTTTCTTT. Translation: CASSQPMNTEAFF.

The chain uses TRBV2 and TRBJ1-3; maybe TRBD1 (5 bases). Per the germline V gene, CDR1 is SNHLY and CDR2 is FYNNEI. This CDR3 region has 12 residues. V lost 4 bases and J 7 bases, leaving 8 bases between the germline ends. The CDR3 protein is CASSGKGNTIYF. In DNA, the CDR3 is TGTGCCAGCAGTGGAAAGGGGAACACCATATATTTT.

The chain has TRBV28 and TRBJ2-7, with TRBD2 matching over 11 bases. Unmatched junction bases numbered 5, after V lost 10 bases and J lost 3 bases. From germline, CDR1 is MDHEN and CDR2 SYDVKM. The CDR3 runs 13 residues. The CDR3 region is CATRLAGNYEQYF. For the CDR3, the DNA is TGTGCCACACGACTAGCGGGAAACTACGAGCAGTACTTC.

The chain couples TRBV5-1 to TRBJ2-3; perhaps TRBD2 as D (6 bases). Between the trimmed V and J ends, which lost 6 bases and 0 bases, there was a span of 11 bases. CDR3 size: 14 residues. CDR1 and CDR2 from the germline V gene are SGHRS and YFSETQ. The CDR3 nucleotides read TGCGCCAGCAATTCCGGGACTAGCACAGATACGCAGTATTTT. It yields the protein CASNSGTSTDTQYF.

The chain recombines TRBV11-3 with TRBJ1-1, with D possibly being TRBD1 (6 bases). The CDR3 runs to 13 residues. V gave up 5 bases and J gave up 10 bases, with 17 bases separating them. Looked up from germline, CDR1 is SGHNT and CDR2 is YENEEA. CDR3 sequence reads: CASSQGFRTGAFF. The CDR3 region has the DNA TGTGCCAGCAGCCAGGGGTTTAGGACCGGAGCTTTCTTT.

The V gene is TRBV29-1, the J gene TRBJ1-1, with 8 bases that match TRBD1. The CDR3 contains 17 residues. CDR1 is SQVTM and CDR2 is ANQGSEA in the germline V gene. The ends lost 0 bases at V and 3 bases at J; junction bases unmatched: 12. In DNA, the CDR3 is TGCAGCGTTGAAGATACTCGAAAGGGACAGGTGTACACTGAAGCTTTCTTT. Its protein product is CSVEDTRKGQVYTEAFF. Combining the CDR3 with reference TRBV29-1 and TRBJ1-1 gives the whole variable domain SAVISQKPSRDICQRGTSLTIQCQVDSQVTMMFWYRQQPGQSLTLIATANQGSEATYESGFVIDKFPISRPNLTFSTLTVSNMSPEDSSIYLCSVEDTRKGQVYTEAFFGQGTRLTVV.